The 16 T cell receptor beta chains below were found in one sample sequenced in a study of blood T cell repertoires in COVID-19. TCRdb keeps only in-frame clones here, not all; method: immunoSEQ multiplex PCR. The sample consists of around 180,000 clones, 86% of them appearing once. The sample taken for sequencing was PBMCs or T cells enriched from blood (not recorded which). The receptors stem from a woman younger than 45 who had recovered from COVID-19.

This clone showed up just once. The V and J genes are TRBV6-2 or TRBV6-3 and TRBJ2-5; 8 positions match TRBD1. CDR3 length equals 15 residues. V shed 4 bases and J 9 bases; nucleotides not matched to a gene: 13. Germline CDR1 is MNHEY and CDR2 is SVGEGT. The CDR3 DNA follows: TGTGCCAGCAGTTCCCTCGGGACAGGTATTGTCCCCCAGTACTTC. This sequence encodes CASSSLGTGIVPQYF.

J is TRBJ1-1 and V is TRBV5-1; 11 bases are a match to TRBD1. The trim removed 4 bases at V and 0 bases at J, leaving 8 bases unmatched. CDR1 and CDR2 from the germline V gene are SGHRS and YFSETQ. The CDR3 consists of 17 residues. CDR3 DNA: TGCGCCAGCAGCCCCGGACAGGGGGCGAGAATGAACACTGAAGCTTTCTTT. Translating gives CASSPGQGARMNTEAFF.

The V gene is TRBV5-6, the J gene TRBJ2-6, with D uncertain. This CDR3 has 17 residues. V lost 1 base, J lost 4 bases, and 15 bases lay in between. CDR1 is SGHDT, CDR2 YYEEEE, per germline. CDR3 bases: TGTGCCAGCAGCTTGTTCCAGTATCCCTTCGGGGCCAACGTCCTGACTTTC. Translating it yields CASSLFQYPFGANVLTF.

This clone has a single count. The gene calls are TRBV28 and TRBJ2-7; the D gene is possibly TRBD2 (5 bases). V was trimmed by 5 bases and J by 3 bases, leaving 11 bases between them. This CDR3 contains 13 residues. The V gene's germline CDR1 is MDHEN and CDR2 SYDVKM. The CDR3 coding sequence is TGTGCCAGCAGTCTGGACTCGATCTACGAGCAGTACTTC. Residues: CASSLDSIYEQYF.

This clone was seen a handful of times. V is TRBV5-1 and J is TRBJ2-1, with TRBD2 identical over 8 bases. CDR3 length equals 14 residues. J was trimmed by 7 bases and V by 0 bases; bases with no gene match: 3. CDR1 and CDR2 from the germline V gene are SGHRS and YFSETQ. DNA for the CDR3: TGCGCCAGCAGCTTGGAGGCTAGCGGGAATGAGCAGTTCTTC. Residues: CASSLEASGNEQFF.

V is TRBV25-1 and J is TRBJ1-6; maybe TRBD1 (6 bases). Deletions cut 5 bases from V and 5 bases from J, with 10 bases between. This CDR3 comprises 14 residues. Germline V CDR1 and CDR2: MGHDK, SYGVNS. In DNA, the CDR3 is TGTGCCAGCAGTACGGACAGAGATAATTCACCCCTCCACTTT. This sequence encodes CASSTDRDNSPLHF.

This clone was counted only a few times. J is TRBJ2-1 and V is TRBV24-1, with 10 positions matching TRBD2. Germline lookup yields CDR1 KGHDR and CDR2 SFDVKD. The J segment lost 2 bases and the V segment lost 5 bases, leaving 8 bases of the junction unmatched. The CDR3 is 17 residues long. Here the CDR3 DNA reads TGTGCCACCAGTGGGGTTGCTAGCGGGAGTACCTACAATGAGCAGTTCTTC. This sequence encodes CATSGVASGSTYNEQFF.

This chain joins TRBV6-6 and TRBJ2-1; TRBD1 matches 12 bases. The V gene end was trimmed by 5 bases and the J gene end by 7 bases; junction bases not matched to a gene: 12. The length of the CDR3 is 17 residues. Germline V gives CDR1 MNHNY, CDR2 SVGAGI (reference sequence). The CDR3 DNA follows: TGTGCCAGCAGTCGATCCTCCGGGACAGGGGGCCGTAATGAGCAGTTCTTC. Its protein product is CASSRSSGTGGRNEQFF.

This clone was detected only once. The chain recombines TRBV13 with TRBJ2-7; no reliable D call. Germline V lookup: CDR1 PRHDT, CDR2 FYEKMQ (reference sequence). The CDR3 extends over 14 amino acids. Trimming stripped 2 bases from V and 0 bases from J, with 8 bases between. The CDR3 bases are TGTGCCAGCAGCTTATGGCGGAGCTCCTACGAGCAGTACTTC. Its protein product is CASSLWRSSYEQYF.

The sample holds a few counts of this clone. This chain connects TRBV10-2 to TRBJ1-5; D remains unclear. This CDR3 has 14 residues. The germline gives CDR1 WSHSY, CDR2 SAAADI. Deletions cut 2 bases from V and 6 bases from J, with 11 bases between. The CDR3 loop is CASSETSRFQPQHF. Here the CDR3 DNA reads TGCGCCAGCAGTGAGACCTCTAGATTTCAGCCCCAGCATTTT.

This clone was detected a few times. The chain combines TRBV7-2 with TRBJ2-1; 7 nucleotides agree with TRBD2. The CDR3 loop spans 14 amino acids. Germline CDR1 and CDR2: SGHTA and FQGNSA. Trimming at V came to 5 bases and at J to 7 bases, leaving 8 bases not matched to a gene. CDR3 DNA: TGTGCCAGCAGCCCAACAGCTAGCGGAAATGAGCAGTTCTTC. Amino acid sequence: CASSPTASGNEQFF.

The chain joins TRBV5-1 to TRBJ2-3; D remains ambiguous. CDR1 and CDR2 from the germline V gene are SGHRS and YFSETQ. CDR3 length: 15 residues. Trimming cost V 4 bases and J 0 bases, with 12 bases left between them. The CDR3 spells CASSALETSTDTQYF. The CDR3 DNA is TGCGCCAGCAGCGCCTTAGAGACTAGCACAGATACGCAGTATTTT. Looking up the rest from reference TRBV5-1 and TRBJ2-3 gives the full variable domain: KAGVTQTPRYLIKTRGQQVTLSCSPISGHRSVSWYQQTPGQGLQFLFEYFSETQRNKGNFPGRFSGRQFSNSRSEMNVSTLELGDSALYLCASSALETSTDTQYFGPGTRLTVL.

Turning to this clone: The junction does not match germline at one end; this may be a read error. The rearrangement joins TRBV7-6 to TRBJ1-1, with D perhaps matching TRBD1 (6 bases). Germline assignment: CDR1 SGHVS and CDR2 FNYEAQ. CDR3 length equals 12 residues. The CDR3 DNA reads as TGTGCCAGCAGCCCAGACACAGGGAAGGTGGTTTTT. Residues: CASSPDTGKVVF.

J is TRBJ2-7 and V is TRBV5-6; the D gene is possibly TRBD1 (5 bases). The CDR3 contains 13 residues. CDR1 and CDR2 from the germline V gene are SGHDT and YYEEEE. With 0 bases removed from V and 6 bases from J, the gap between germline ends came to 10 bases. The CDR3 here is CASSLVQGREQYF. CDR3 bases: TGTGCCAGCAGCTTGGTTCAGGGTCGCGAGCAGTACTTC.

This chain joins TRBV11-2 and TRBJ2-1, with D tentatively TRBD2 (6 bases). Looked up from germline, CDR1 is SGHAT and CDR2 is FQNNGV. V was clipped by 5 bases and J by 4 bases, with 12 bases between them. The CDR3 extends over 14 amino acids. The CDR3 nucleotides read TGTGCCAGCAGCCGGGACTTAGGGTACAATGAGCAGTTCTTC. The encoded protein is CASSRDLGYNEQFF.

V gene TRBV28 combines with J gene TRBJ1-2, with 7 bases fitting TRBD1. After removal of 5 bases from V and 4 bases from J, the junction contained 7 bases not matched to a gene. Germline CDR1 MDHEN, CDR2 SYDVKM. The CDR3 length is 14 residues. The CDR3 is CASSELDRAYGYTF. The CDR3 DNA is TGTGCCAGCAGTGAACTAGACAGGGCCTATGGCTACACCTTC.